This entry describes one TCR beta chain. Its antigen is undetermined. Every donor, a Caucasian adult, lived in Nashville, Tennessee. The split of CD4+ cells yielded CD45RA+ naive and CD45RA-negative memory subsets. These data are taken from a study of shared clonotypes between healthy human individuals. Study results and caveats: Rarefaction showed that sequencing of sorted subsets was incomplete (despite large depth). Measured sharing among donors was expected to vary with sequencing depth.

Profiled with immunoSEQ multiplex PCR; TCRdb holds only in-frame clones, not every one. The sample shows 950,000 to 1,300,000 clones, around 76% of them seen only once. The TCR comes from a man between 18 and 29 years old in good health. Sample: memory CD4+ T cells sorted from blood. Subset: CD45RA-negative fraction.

CDR3 sequence reads: CASSLTGGVTGANVLTF. In DNA form, the CDR3 reads TGTGCCAGCAGTTTGACAGGGGGCGTAACTGGGGCCAACGTCCTGACTTTC. V gene TRBV27 combines with J gene TRBJ2-6; 10 bases match TRBD1. This CDR3 region has 17 residues. Looked up from germline, CDR1 is MNHEY and CDR2 is SMNVEV (reference sequence). The junction had 4 bases not matched to a gene; V was cut back by 3 bases and J by 2 bases.